Presented here are 25 T cell receptor beta chains from one specimen sequenced in a study of blood T cell repertoires in COVID-19. The repertoire was sequenced with immunoSEQ multiplex PCR; TCRdb's copy has only in-frame clones and lacks some. The sample shows roughly 340,000 clones, 85% to 90% of them seen only once. The sample taken for sequencing was peripheral blood. The receptors were gathered from a woman in her seventies with COVID-19, enrolled during active disease.

The chain uses TRBV5-3 and TRBJ2-7; a possible D gene is TRBD2 (6 bases). Being an ORF, TRBV5-3 has a function that is uncertain. The germline V and J ends were trimmed by 0 bases and 3 bases, with 13 bases remaining between them. This CDR3 is built from 15 residues. This CDR3 reads CARSLATSPSYEQYF. Written as DNA, the CDR3 is TGTGCCAGAAGCTTGGCAACTAGCCCGAGCTACGAGCAGTACTTC.

This clone appeared a single time. The chain carries TRBV2 and TRBJ1-1; 11 bases align to TRBD1. V shed 7 bases and J 4 bases; nucleotides not matched to a gene: 14. Germline V gene data show CDR1 as SNHLY and CDR2 as FYNNEI. The CDR3 is 17 amino acids. The CDR3 DNA is TGTGCCAGCACCTTGGGACAGGGGGGCGGTAAGAGCACTGAAGCTTTCTTT. It is translated as CASTLGQGGGKSTEAFF.

V is TRBV21-1 and J is TRBJ2-7; the listed D gene, TRBD1, was not tested against the DNA. TRBV21-1 counts as a pseudogene. The CDR3 runs 13 residues. CDR3 residues: CATRDRGICEQYF. DNA for the CDR3: TGTGCCACCCGGGACAGGGGGATTTGCGAGCAGTACTTC.

This clone was observed once. CDR3 loop: CASSAISGLQETQYF. The DNA of the CDR3 is TGCGCCAGCAGCGCGATATCGGGACTGCAAGAGACCCAGTACTTC. J is TRBJ2-5 and V is TRBV5-1, with TRBD2 as a possible D gene (6 bases). Trimming stripped 4 bases from V and 2 bases from J, with 15 bases between. Germline CDR1 is SGHRS and CDR2 is YFSETQ. The CDR3 spans 15 residues.

The V and J genes are TRBV2 and TRBJ2-2, with unresolved D. V was trimmed by 6 bases and J by 3 bases, leaving 8 bases between them. Germline CDR1 and CDR2: SNHLY and FYNNEI. The CDR3 runs 13 residues. The CDR3 bases are TGTGCCAGCAGCCCCCATGACACCGGGGAGCTGTTTTTT. It is translated as CASSPHDTGELFF.

This chain uses TRBV5-1 with TRBJ2-1; 13 bases align to TRBD2. Germline CDR1 SGHRS, CDR2 YFSETQ. The CDR3 length is 14 residues. J was trimmed by 7 bases and V by 4 bases; bases with no gene match: 2. The CDR3 DNA is TGCGCCAGCAGCGCGGGACTAGCGGGGAATGAGCAGTTCTTC. This sequence encodes CASSAGLAGNEQFF.

The chain couples TRBV3-1 (or the pseudogene TRBV3-2) to TRBJ1-6; TRBD1 is a possible D gene (6 bases). Germline V gene data show CDR1 as LGHDT and CDR2 as YNNKEL (reference sequence). This CDR3 spans 18 amino acids. The V and J ends lost 0 bases and 3 bases respectively, with 15 bases between them. CDR3 sequence reads: CASSQDFPGEIYNSPLHF. CDR3 DNA: TGTGCCAGCAGCCAAGATTTCCCAGGGGAAATCTATAATTCACCCCTCCACTTT.

This clone was seen more than once but under ten times. The rearrangement uses TRBV7-2 and TRBJ1-2; 8 positions agree with TRBD1. Germline-derived CDR1 and CDR2 are SGHTA and FQGNSA. The CDR3 consists of 11 residues. V lost 6 bases, J lost 6 bases, and 0 bases stayed unmatched. The CDR3: CASRTGDGYTF. The CDR3 nucleotides read TGTGCCAGCAGGACAGGGGATGGCTACACCTTC.

The V call is TRBV27, the J call TRBJ2-7; 9 bases match TRBD1. The germline V gene encodes CDR1 MNHEY and CDR2 SMNVEV (reference sequence). The length of the CDR3 is 15 residues. V shed 4 bases and J 2 bases; nucleotides not matched to a gene: 6. The CDR3 DNA reads TGTGCCAGCAGTTCCGACGGGACAGGGCCCTACGAGCAGTACTTC. Translating it yields CASSSDGTGPYEQYF.

The J gene is TRBJ1-1, the V gene TRBV21-1. TRBV21-1 is a pseudogene segment. The CDR3 is 15 residues long. The CDR3 nucleotides read TGTGCCAGCAGCAAAGTCGGGGGGGCAAGCACTGAAGCTTTCTTT. Amino acids: CASSKVGGASTEAFF.

V is TRBV7-2 and J is TRBJ1-2; no reliable D call. Deletions cut 7 bases from V and 4 bases from J, with 16 bases between. The germline CDR1 and CDR2 sequences are SGHTA and FQGNSA. The CDR3 spans 14 residues. Written as DNA, the CDR3 is TGTGCCAGCACACTTAATCCCGACTTCTATGGCTACACCTTC. It yields the protein CASTLNPDFYGYTF.

The genes are TRBV2 and TRBJ2-1, with 8 bases matching TRBD2. The trim removed 2 bases at V and 6 bases at J, leaving 3 bases unmatched. Germline loops: CDR1 SNHLY, CDR2 FYNNEI. The CDR3 length is 14 residues. The CDR3 protein is CASSEPGGGNEQFF. The CDR3 DNA follows: TGTGCCAGCAGTGAACCGGGGGGGGGCAATGAGCAGTTCTTC.

Turning to this clone: Other DNA sequences in the same sample also yield this CDR3. The V call is TRBV5-1, the J call TRBJ2-7; D gene unclear. Trimming pared 0 bases from V and 3 bases from J, leaving 4 bases between. The CDR3 is 12 residues long. CDR1 and CDR2 from the germline V gene are SGHRS and YFSETQ. The CDR3 nucleotides are TGCGCCAGCAGCTTGGATAACTACGAGCAGTACTTC. Its protein product is CASSLDNYEQYF.

This rearrangement joins TRBV5-5 to TRBJ2-3, with D hard to call. This CDR3 has 13 amino acids. Germline CDR1 is SGHKS and CDR2 is YYEKEE (reference sequence). V lost 2 bases and J 0 bases, leaving 4 bases between the germline ends. CDR3 sequence: CASSFSSTDTQYF. CDR3 sequence (DNA): TGTGCCAGCAGCTTCTCTAGCACAGATACGCAGTATTTT.

The chain uses TRBV9 and TRBJ1-5, with a tentative D call TRBD1 (5 bases). Germline V gene data show CDR1 as SGDLS and CDR2 as YYNGEE. The ends were cut back, 0 bases at V and 6 bases at J, with 13 bases in the middle. The CDR3 loop spans 15 amino acids. The DNA for the CDR3 is TGTGCCAGCAGCGTAGCTACGGGGGATGGTCAGCCCCAGCATTTT. Encoded protein: CASSVATGDGQPQHF.

The sample holds a few counts of this clone. V is TRBV3-1 (or the pseudogene TRBV3-2) and J is TRBJ2-3; 11 nucleotides align to TRBD2. V dropped 0 bases and J dropped 2; count of bases not matched to a gene: 4. CDR1 LGHDT and CDR2 YNNKEL come from the germline V gene (reference sequence). The CDR3 loop spans 17 amino acids. CDR3 amino acids: CASSQEISGGATDTQYF. In nucleotides, the CDR3 is TGTGCCAGCAGCCAAGAAATTAGCGGGGGGGCCACAGATACGCAGTATTTT.

The chain carries TRBV10-3 and TRBJ1-5; 8 nucleotides line up with TRBD1. Germline V gene sequence: CDR1 ENHRY, CDR2 SYGVKD. V was pared by 3 bases and J by 1 base, with 2 bases of the junction left unmatched. The CDR3 runs 15 residues. The CDR3 DNA follows: TGTGCCATCAGTGACGACAGGGGAAGCAATCAGCCCCAGCATTTT. Amino acids: CAISDDRGSNQPQHF.

The CDR3 nucleotides read TGTGCCAGCAGCTTGGCCGGGGGAGGTCATCAAAAACTGTTTTTT. Encoded protein: CASSLAGGGHQKLFF. This chain uses TRBV5-6 with TRBJ1-4, with D possibly matching TRBD1 (5 bases). Germline values: CDR1 SGHDT, CDR2 YYEEEE. The V gene lost 0 bases and the J gene lost 9 bases, with 15 bases spanning the gap. The CDR3 has 15 residues.

The rearrangement links TRBV5-6 to TRBJ2-3; 8 bases map to TRBD2. CDR1 is SGHDT, CDR2 YYEEEE, per germline. With 4 bases clipped from V and 1 base from J, the junction kept 2 bases outside the gene matches. The CDR3 is made up of 14 amino acids. CDR3 residues: CASSPGLGTDTQYF. CDR3 in DNA: TGTGCCAGCAGCCCGGGACTAGGCACAGATACGCAGTATTTT.

The gene calls are TRBV29-1 and TRBJ1-1; 10 nucleotides line up with TRBD1. CDR1 is SQVTM and CDR2 is ANQGSEA in the germline V gene. V shed 3 bases, J shed 3 bases, and the junction held 7 bases outside the gene matches. This CDR3 has 15 residues. The CDR3, as DNA: TGCAGCGTTGAGGGGGACAGGGGAGTTTACACTGAAGCTTTCTTT. It is translated as CSVEGDRGVYTEAFF.

V usage is TRBV30 and J usage is TRBJ2-7; D possibly corresponds to TRBD1 (7 bases). The ends were cut back, 2 bases at V and 4 bases at J, with 21 bases in the middle. CDR1 and CDR2 from the germline V gene are GTSNPN and SVGIG (reference sequence). The length of the CDR3 is 16 residues. The DNA for the CDR3 is TGTGCCTGGAGTCCACGGGCCCTACAGGGGAGGTACGAGCAGTACTTC. Residues: CAWSPRALQGRYEQYF.

V usage is TRBV11-3 and J usage is TRBJ2-2, with 8 bases lining up with TRBD1. The CDR3 has 16 residues. Per germline, CDR1 SGHNT and CDR2 YENEEA. V lost 5 bases to trimming and J lost 2 bases; unmatched junction nucleotides: 7. The CDR3 DNA reads as TGTGCCAGCAGCCCCCTCAGGGGGCCCAACACCGGGGAGCTGTTTTTT. Encoded protein: CASSPLRGPNTGELFF.

The rearrangement uses TRBV6-5 and TRBJ1-1; 8 positions agree with TRBD1. Losses at the gene ends were 8 bases for V and 10 bases for J; bases not matched to a gene: 9. This CDR3 has 12 residues. Germline CDR1 reads MNHEY; CDR2 reads SVGAGI. CDR3 residues: CASRQGTIGAFF. The CDR3 DNA reads as TGTGCCAGCCGACAGGGGACTATCGGAGCTTTCTTT.

The chain couples TRBV3-1 (or the pseudogene TRBV3-2) to TRBJ1-2, with TRBD1 matching over 7 bases. The CDR3 runs 16 residues. The junction had 9 bases not matched to a gene; V was cut back by 3 bases and J by 2 bases. CDR1 and CDR2 (germline): LGHDT, YNNKEL (reference sequence). CDR3 protein: CASSHIIGTENYGYTF. The DNA for the CDR3 is TGTGCCAGCAGCCATATTATAGGGACAGAGAACTATGGCTACACCTTC.

This chain uses TRBV4-3 with TRBJ2-5; D might be TRBD1 (6 bases). Trimming cost V 1 base and J 1 base, with 13 bases left between them. Germline V gene sequence: CDR1 LGHNA, CDR2 YSLEER. The CDR3 is made up of 16 amino acids. In nucleotides, the CDR3 is TGCGCCAGCAGCCAAGGGAATACAGGGACCCAAGAGACCCAGTACTTC. It yields the protein CASSQGNTGTQETQYF.